This TCR beta chain was captured by sequencing in a study of response to subunit inactivated influenza vaccine. One entry per CDR3 protein, called by TCRdb with MiXCR from the RT-PCR reads. Of about 520,000 distinct CDR3 sequences detected, less than 30% appear once; the ten largest clones hold over 1.5%. Study-wide findings and caveats: Authors proposed each seasonal influenza vaccination draws in few new T cells.

CDR1 is SGHRS, CDR2 YFSETQ, per germline. CDR3 size: 15 residues. The V segment lost 0 bases and the J segment 4 bases; nucleotides outside the gene matches: 4. On this clonotype: Antigen unknown.

The gene calls are TRBV5-1 and TRBJ1-3; 7 bases map to TRBD1. Material: CD4+ T cells sorted from PBMCs, obtained 4 to 6 days after vaccination. This sequence originates from a man aged 50 to 60 who received an inactivated influenza vaccine. CDR3 sequence (DNA): TGCGCCAGCAGCTTGGTGGGGACAGAAGGAAACACCATATATTTT. This encodes CASSLVGTEGNTIYF.